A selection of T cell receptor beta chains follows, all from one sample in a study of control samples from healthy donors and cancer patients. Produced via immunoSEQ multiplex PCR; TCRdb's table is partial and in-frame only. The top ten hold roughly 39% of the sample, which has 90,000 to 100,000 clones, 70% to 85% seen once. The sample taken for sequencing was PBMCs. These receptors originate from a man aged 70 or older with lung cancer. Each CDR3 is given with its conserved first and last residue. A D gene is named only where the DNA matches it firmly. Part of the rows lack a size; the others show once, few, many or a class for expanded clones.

cdr3_aa: CASSPGRGQGQPQHF
cdr3_nt: TGTGCCAGCTCACCAGGCAGGGGGCAGGGTCAGCCCCAGCATTTT
j_call: TRBJ1-5
d_call: TRBD1
v_call: TRBV18
clone_size: once

cdr3_aa: CASSFRGGPTDTQYF
cdr3_nt: TGTGCCAGCAGTTTTCGCGGGGGACCCACAGATACGCAGTATTTT
j_call: TRBJ2-3
d_call: TRBD2
v_call: TRBV27
clone_size: -

cdr3_aa: CASSQDVQGFSGGGPYNEQFF
cdr3_nt: TGCGCCAGCAGCCAAGATGTACAGGGCTTTAGCGGGGGGGGCCCCTACAATGAGCAGTTCTTC
j_call: TRBJ2-1
d_call: TRBD2
v_call: TRBV4-1
clone_size: -

cdr3_aa: CASSSPPGASVDTQYF
cdr3_nt: TGTGCCAGCAGCTCCCCTCCCGGGGCCTCGGTAGATACGCAGTATTTT
j_call: TRBJ2-3
d_call: -
v_call: TRBV7-2
clone_size: -

cdr3_aa: CACGRQGYTGELFF
cdr3_nt: TGTGCCTGCGGACGACAGGGCTACACCGGGGAGCTGTTTTTT
j_call: TRBJ2-2
d_call: TRBD1
v_call: TRBV30
clone_size: -

cdr3_aa: CAELPQTDRFYSGNTIYF
cdr3_nt: TGTGCCGAGCTACCGCAGACAGACCGCTTCTACTCTGGAAACACCATATATTTT
j_call: TRBJ1-3
d_call: -
v_call: TRBV7-6
clone_size: -

cdr3_aa: CARNETGALYEQYF
cdr3_nt: TGCGCCAGGAACGAGACAGGGGCTCTTTACGAGCAGTACTTC
j_call: TRBJ2-7
d_call: TRBD1
v_call: TRBV10-1
clone_size: -

cdr3_aa: CATSDWTGGGNEQFF
cdr3_nt: TGTGCCACCAGTGATTGGACAGGGGGTGGAAATGAGCAGTTCTTC
j_call: TRBJ2-1
d_call: TRBD1
v_call: TRBV24-1
clone_size: -

cdr3_aa: CASSQDRWGRTEAFF
cdr3_nt: TGCGCCAGCAGCCAAGATCGGTGGGGGAGGACTGAAGCTTTCTTT
j_call: TRBJ1-1
d_call: -
v_call: TRBV4-3
clone_size: -

cdr3_aa: CASSLGGPATNEKLFF
cdr3_nt: TGTGCCAGCAGCTTGGGGGGTCCCGCAACTAATGAAAAACTGTTTTTT
j_call: TRBJ1-4
d_call: -
v_call: TRBV11-2
clone_size: -

cdr3_aa: CASSYPGGVGQPQHF
cdr3_nt: TGTGCCAGCAGTTATCCGGGGGGTGTTGGGCAGCCCCAGCATTTT
j_call: TRBJ1-5
d_call: -
v_call: TRBV6-2/TRBV6-3
clone_size: -

cdr3_aa: CASSLTENEKLFF
cdr3_nt: TGTGCCAGCAGTTTAACGGAGAATGAAAAACTGTTTTTT
j_call: TRBJ1-4
d_call: -
v_call: TRBV28
clone_size: -

cdr3_aa: CASSLDPFRGYEQYF
cdr3_nt: TGCGCCAGCAGCTTGGACCCCTTCCGAGGATACGAGCAGTACTTC
j_call: TRBJ2-7
d_call: -
v_call: TRBV5-1
clone_size: -

cdr3_aa: CASPKESNEKLFF
cdr3_nt: TGTGCCAGCCCTAAGGAGAGTAATGAAAAACTGTTTTTT
j_call: TRBJ1-4
d_call: -
v_call: TRBV27
clone_size: -

cdr3_aa: CASSIVRGARTEAFF
cdr3_nt: TGTGCCAGTAGTATAGTGCGGGGGGCGAGGACTGAAGCTTTCTTT
j_call: TRBJ1-1
d_call: -
v_call: TRBV19
clone_size: -

cdr3_aa: CATSDPGQGGTGELFF
cdr3_nt: TGTGCCACCAGTGATCCGGGACAGGGAGGGACCGGGGAGCTGTTTTTT
j_call: TRBJ2-2
d_call: TRBD1
v_call: TRBV24-1
clone_size: once

cdr3_aa: CASSQVHGEGTEAFF
cdr3_nt: TGTGCCAGCAGCCAAGTACACGGGGAAGGCACTGAAGCTTTCTTT
j_call: TRBJ1-1
d_call: -
v_call: TRBV4-2
clone_size: -

cdr3_aa: CASRPGQGGAYEQYF
cdr3_nt: TGTGCCAGCAGGCCGGGGCAGGGGGGGGCCTACGAGCAGTACTTC
j_call: TRBJ2-7
d_call: -
v_call: TRBV6-5
clone_size: -

cdr3_aa: CASSGQGSTDTQYF
cdr3_nt: TGTGCCAGCTCAGGACAGGGGAGCACAGATACGCAGTATTTT
j_call: TRBJ2-3
d_call: TRBD1
v_call: TRBV18
clone_size: once

cdr3_aa: CASSTRTGDTEAFF
cdr3_nt: TGTGCCAGCAGTACGAGGACAGGGGACACTGAAGCTTTCTTT
j_call: TRBJ1-1
d_call: TRBD1
v_call: TRBV27
clone_size: -

cdr3_aa: CASRGSRWTEAFF
cdr3_nt: TGCGCCAGCAGGGGGTCGCGGTGGACTGAAGCTTTCTTT
j_call: TRBJ1-1
d_call: -
v_call: TRBV10-1
clone_size: -

cdr3_aa: CASSSAGTGSFYEQYF
cdr3_nt: TGTGCCAGCAGCTCCGCGGGGACAGGGAGTTTCTACGAGCAGTACTTC
j_call: TRBJ2-7
d_call: TRBD1
v_call: TRBV3-1/TRBV3-2
clone_size: -

cdr3_aa: CVNPGTPNTEAFF
cdr3_nt: TGTGTCAATCCCGGGACTCCGAACACTGAAGCTTTCTTT
j_call: TRBJ1-1
d_call: -
v_call: TRBV25-1
clone_size: -

cdr3_aa: CASSMKTAATNEKLFF
cdr3_nt: TGTGCCAGTAGTATGAAGACAGCCGCAACTAATGAAAAACTGTTTTTT
j_call: TRBJ1-4
d_call: -
v_call: TRBV19
clone_size: -

cdr3_aa: CASSIRGPRLNTEAFF
cdr3_nt: TGTGCCAGTAGTATAAGGGGGCCTCGTCTGAACACTGAAGCTTTCTTT
j_call: TRBJ1-1
d_call: TRBD1
v_call: TRBV19
clone_size: -

cdr3_aa: CASSPGQYPNIQYF
cdr3_nt: TGTGCCAGCAGCCCGGGACAGTACCCCAACATTCAGTACTTC
j_call: TRBJ2-4
d_call: TRBD1
v_call: TRBV7-3
clone_size: -

cdr3_aa: CASSRQGVPEAFF
cdr3_nt: TGCGCCAGCAGCAGACAGGGAGTCCCTGAAGCTTTCTTT
j_call: TRBJ1-1
d_call: TRBD1
v_call: TRBV10-1
clone_size: -

cdr3_aa: CASSKGIRGSDTQYF
cdr3_nt: TGTGCCAGCAGTAAGGGGATACGGGGCTCAGATACGCAGTATTTT
j_call: TRBJ2-3
d_call: -
v_call: TRBV25-1
clone_size: once

cdr3_aa: CASSPDGQGPEAFF
cdr3_nt: TGTGCCAGCAGTCCAGACGGACAGGGCCCTGAAGCTTTCTTT
j_call: TRBJ1-1
d_call: TRBD1
v_call: TRBV6-4
clone_size: -

cdr3_aa: CATSSLAGGEQFF
cdr3_nt: TGTGCCACCAGCAGTCTAGCGGGGGGTGAGCAGTTCTTC
j_call: TRBJ2-1
d_call: TRBD2
v_call: TRBV15
clone_size: -

cdr3_aa: CASSLDIPGELFF
cdr3_nt: TGTGCCAGCAGCTTAGACATTCCCGGGGAGCTGTTTTTT
j_call: TRBJ2-2
d_call: -
v_call: TRBV11-2
clone_size: -

cdr3_aa: CASSLGGTGATEAFF
cdr3_nt: TGTGCCAGCAGCTTAGGGGGTACCGGGGCAACTGAAGCTTTCTTT
j_call: TRBJ1-1
d_call: -
v_call: TRBV11-1
clone_size: -

cdr3_aa: CASSPWTGGRNEQYF
cdr3_nt: TGTGCCAGCAGCCCCTGGACAGGGGGTAGGAACGAGCAGTACTTC
j_call: TRBJ2-7
d_call: TRBD1
v_call: TRBV7-2
clone_size: -

cdr3_aa: CASSIDLPGQGERNQPQHF
cdr3_nt: TGTGCCAGTAGTATAGACCTTCCGGGACAGGGTGAAAGGAATCAGCCCCAGCATTTT
j_call: TRBJ1-5
d_call: TRBD1
v_call: TRBV19
clone_size: -

cdr3_aa: CASSPPKRVSTDTQYF
cdr3_nt: TGTGCCAGCTCACCACCAAAGCGGGTCAGCACAGATACGCAGTATTTT
j_call: TRBJ2-3
d_call: -
v_call: TRBV18
clone_size: -

cdr3_aa: CASSYSYEQYF
cdr3_nt: TGCGCCAGCAGTTACTCCTACGAGCAGTACTTC
j_call: TRBJ2-7
d_call: -
v_call: TRBV23-1
clone_size: -

cdr3_aa: CASSAGLPGGTRALYGYTF
cdr3_nt: TGTGCCAGCAGCGCCGGTCTTCCTGGGGGTACGAGGGCTTTATATGGCTACACCTTC
j_call: TRBJ1-2
d_call: -
v_call: TRBV9
clone_size: -

cdr3_aa: CACQLGGDYGYTF
cdr3_nt: TGTGCCTGCCAGCTAGGAGGGGACTATGGCTACACCTTC
j_call: TRBJ1-2
d_call: -
v_call: TRBV30
clone_size: few

cdr3_aa: CASSPRRDSDTQYF
cdr3_nt: TGTGCCAGCAGCCCTAGGAGGGACTCAGATACGCAGTATTTT
j_call: TRBJ2-3
d_call: -
v_call: TRBV7-8
clone_size: once

cdr3_aa: CASSPPRWGTTNTGELFF
cdr3_nt: TGTGCCAGCTCACCTCCCCGCTGGGGGACAACGAACACCGGGGAGCTGTTTTTT
j_call: TRBJ2-2
d_call: -
v_call: TRBV18
clone_size: few

cdr3_aa: CASSVKRLAGGANTGELFF
cdr3_nt: TGTGCCAGCAGTGTCAAAAGACTAGCGGGGGGCGCTAACACCGGGGAGCTGTTTTTT
j_call: TRBJ2-2
d_call: TRBD2
v_call: TRBV6-1
clone_size: -

cdr3_aa: CASSFQEQPQHF
cdr3_nt: TGTGCCAGCAGTTTCCAGGAGCAGCCCCAGCATTTT
j_call: TRBJ1-5
d_call: -
v_call: TRBV12-3/TRBV12-4
clone_size: once

cdr3_aa: CASSLSLPSGGADTQYF
cdr3_nt: TGTGCCAGCAGCTTAAGTCTCCCTAGCGGGGGGGCAGATACGCAGTATTTT
j_call: TRBJ2-3
d_call: TRBD2
v_call: TRBV7-3
clone_size: -

cdr3_aa: CASGSDRANEQFF
cdr3_nt: TGTGCTAGTGGTTCAGACCGGGCCAATGAGCAGTTCTTC
j_call: TRBJ2-1
d_call: -
v_call: TRBV12-5
clone_size: -

cdr3_aa: CASSIFKGGKGNEQFF
cdr3_nt: TGTGCCAGCAGCATATTTAAGGGGGGAAAGGGGAATGAGCAGTTCTTC
j_call: TRBJ2-1
d_call: -
v_call: TRBV11-2
clone_size: -

cdr3_aa: CASSAGQAGNTIYF
cdr3_nt: TGTGCCAGCAGCGCCGGACAGGCTGGAAACACCATATATTTT
j_call: TRBJ1-3
d_call: TRBD1
v_call: TRBV2
clone_size: -

cdr3_aa: CASSSRRGFRGSGNTIYF
cdr3_nt: TGTGCCAGCAGCTCAAGGCGGGGGTTCCGAGGCTCTGGAAACACCATATATTTT
j_call: TRBJ1-3
d_call: -
v_call: TRBV7-8
clone_size: -

cdr3_aa: CASSLTGPPYGYTF
cdr3_nt: TGTGCCAGCAGCTTGACAGGGCCACCCTATGGCTACACCTTC
j_call: TRBJ1-2
d_call: TRBD1
v_call: TRBV7-9
clone_size: -

cdr3_aa: CAWSVRDRNQPQHF
cdr3_nt: TGTGCCTGGAGTGTCCGGGACCGAAATCAGCCCCAGCATTTT
j_call: TRBJ1-5
d_call: -
v_call: TRBV30
clone_size: -

cdr3_aa: CASSEGRRNTEAFF
cdr3_nt: TGTGCCAGCAGCGAAGGACGGAGGAACACTGAAGCTTTCTTT
j_call: TRBJ1-1
d_call: -
v_call: TRBV7-2
clone_size: -

cdr3_aa: CASSERPRVRDIQYF
cdr3_nt: TGTGCCAGCAGTGAACGGCCCAGGGTACGGGACATTCAGTACTTC
j_call: TRBJ2-4
d_call: -
v_call: TRBV2
clone_size: few

cdr3_aa: CASSVQGAQQPQHF
cdr3_nt: TGTGCCAGCAGCGTACAGGGGGCTCAGCAGCCCCAGCATTTT
j_call: TRBJ1-5
d_call: TRBD1
v_call: TRBV7-2
clone_size: few

cdr3_aa: CASSSNRGRSQYF
cdr3_nt: TGTGCCAGCAGCTCCAACAGGGGGCGATCGCAGTATTTT
j_call: TRBJ2-3
d_call: TRBD1
v_call: TRBV7-3
clone_size: -

cdr3_aa: CASSIQGLFSGNTIYF
cdr3_nt: TGTGCCAGCAGTATACAGGGTTTATTCTCTGGAAACACCATATATTTT
j_call: TRBJ1-3
d_call: -
v_call: TRBV28
clone_size: -

cdr3_aa: CASSRTYEQYF
cdr3_nt: TGTGCCAGCAGTCGCACCTACGAGCAGTACTTC
j_call: TRBJ2-7
d_call: -
v_call: TRBV7-2
clone_size: -

cdr3_aa: CASSVERNEQFF
cdr3_nt: TGTGCCAGCAGCGTAGAACGCAATGAGCAGTTCTTC
j_call: TRBJ2-1
d_call: -
v_call: TRBV9
clone_size: -

cdr3_aa: CASSNGGRIQETQYF
cdr3_nt: TGTGCCAGCAGTAACGGGGGACGTATACAAGAGACCCAGTACTTC
j_call: TRBJ2-5
d_call: -
v_call: TRBV28
clone_size: once